Shown below are 6 T cell receptor beta chains from a single sample sequenced in a study of T cell clonality in common variable immunodeficiency. Overall study findings and caveats: Common variable immunodeficiency TCR beta sequences reportedly had fewer deletions and N-nucleotide insertions.

The protocol was immunoSEQ multiplex PCR, while the TCRdb copy is restricted to in-frame clones and leaves out a portion. Sampling found tens of thousands of clones, none seen once. No antigens are known for them. Material: peripheral blood mononuclear cells. These receptors were taken from a human donor with common variable immunodeficiency.

With regard to this clone: Read coverage stops 3 residues before the CDR3 terminus; the germline J gene supplies the remainder. The gene calls are TRBV5-1 and TRBJ2-3, with 7 nucleotides matching TRBD2. V lost 4 bases to trimming and J lost 1 base; unmatched junction nucleotides: 6. Germline CDR1 is SGHRS and CDR2 is YFSETQ. CDR3 length: 15 residues. The CDR3 DNA, read in part, is TGCGCCAGCAGCAGGGCGGGAGTAGGCACAGATACG. It encodes CASSRAGVGTDT. The entire CDR3 protein is CASSRAGVGTDTQYF.

Of note for this clone: The read terminates 3 residues ahead of where the CDR3 ends, so the germline J gene completes it. The gene calls are TRBV19 and TRBJ1-2, with D perhaps matching TRBD1 (6 bases). V was clipped by 7 bases and J by 2 bases, with 17 bases between them. The germline V gene encodes CDR1 LNHDA and CDR2 SQIVND (reference sequence). The CDR3 is 15 residues long. This CDR3 is CASTPNRERNYGYTF. The sequenced CDR3 bases are TGTGCCAGTACTCCAAACAGGGAGAGGAACTATGGC.

This clone came up many times. With the read ending 3 residues before the CDR3 end, the germline J gene is used to fill in that end. The V and J genes are TRBV20-1 and TRBJ1-1; 10 bases fit TRBD1. CDR1 is DFQATT, CDR2 SNEGSKA, per germline (reference sequence). The trim removed 3 bases at V and 6 bases at J, leaving 1 base unmatched. The CDR3 has 12 residues. This CDR3 is CSARTGGSEAFF. CDR3 DNA, as far as it was read: TGCAGTGCTAGGACAGGGGGCTCTGAA.

In this sample, this clone turned up many times. The sequenced fragment ends 3 residues before the CDR3 boundary, so the rest is inferred from the germline J gene. The chain combines TRBV7-2 with TRBJ1-2; possible D gene TRBD1, 5 bases. Germline V gene sequence: CDR1 SGHTA, CDR2 FQGNSA. V shed 2 bases and J shed 1 base, with 8 bases lying between them. CDR3 length: 14 residues. The CDR3 bases that were read are TGTGCCAGCAGCTTACGGGGGGGTAACTATGGC. Translated: CASSLRGGNYG. The full CDR3 sequence reads CASSLRGGNYGYTF. Full variable domain (outside the CDR3, taken from reference TRBV7-2 and TRBJ1-2): GAGVSQSPSNKVTEKGKDVELRCDPISGHTALYWYRQSLGQGLEFLIYFQGNSAPDKSGLPSDRFSAERTGGSVSTLTIQRTQQEDSAVYLCASSLRGGNYGYTFGSGTRLTVV.

This clone was detected ten times or more. Read data end 3 residues before the CDR3 end; the end is taken from the germline J gene. J is TRBJ2-3 and V is TRBV19; D is ambiguous. This CDR3 spans 16 amino acids. The germline V and J ends were trimmed by 1 base and 3 bases, with 14 bases remaining between them. CDR1 is LNHDA and CDR2 is SQIVND in the germline V gene (reference sequence). The CDR3 here is CASSIGFVLNTDTQYF. CDR3 DNA, as far as it was read: TGTGCCAGTAGTATAGGATTTGTGCTAAATACAGATACG.

This clone has only a few counts. The observed sequence ends 3 residues before the CDR3 terminus, with the missing tail filled in from the germline J gene. The chain links TRBV5-1 to TRBJ2-5; D is unresolved. Germline CDR1 is SGHRS and CDR2 is YFSETQ. This CDR3 region has 12 residues. CDR3 sequence reads: CASSLVGLTQYF. Incomplete CDR3 DNA: TGCGCCAGCAGCTTGGTCGGGTTAACC. The full variable domain, rest sourced from reference TRBV5-1 and TRBJ2-5, is KAGVTQTPRYLIKTRGQQVTLSCSPISGHRSVSWYQQTPGQGLQFLFEYFSETQRNKGNFPGRFSGRQFSNSRSEMNVSTLELGDSALYLCASSLVGLTQYFGPGTRLLVL.